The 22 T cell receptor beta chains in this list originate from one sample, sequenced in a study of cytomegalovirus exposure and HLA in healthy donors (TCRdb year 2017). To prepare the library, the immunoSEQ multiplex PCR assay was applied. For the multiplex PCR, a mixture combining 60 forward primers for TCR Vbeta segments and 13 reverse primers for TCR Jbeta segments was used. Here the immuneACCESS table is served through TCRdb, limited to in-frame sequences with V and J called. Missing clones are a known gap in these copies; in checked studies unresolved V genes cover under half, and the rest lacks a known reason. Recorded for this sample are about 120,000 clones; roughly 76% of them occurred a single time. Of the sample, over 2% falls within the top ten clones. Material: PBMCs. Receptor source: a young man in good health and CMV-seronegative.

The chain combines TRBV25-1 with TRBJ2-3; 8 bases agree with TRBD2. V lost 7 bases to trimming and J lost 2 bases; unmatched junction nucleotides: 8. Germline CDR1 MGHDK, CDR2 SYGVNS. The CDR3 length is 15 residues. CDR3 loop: CASTLGRGATDTQYF. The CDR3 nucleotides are TGTGCCAGCACCTTGGGGCGGGGGGCCACAGATACGCAGTATTTT.

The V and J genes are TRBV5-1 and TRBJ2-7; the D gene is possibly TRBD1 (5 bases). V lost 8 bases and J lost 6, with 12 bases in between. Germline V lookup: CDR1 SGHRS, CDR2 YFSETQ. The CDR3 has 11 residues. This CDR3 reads CASTSGFEQYF. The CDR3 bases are TGCGCCAGTACTTCAGGGTTCGAGCAGTACTTC.

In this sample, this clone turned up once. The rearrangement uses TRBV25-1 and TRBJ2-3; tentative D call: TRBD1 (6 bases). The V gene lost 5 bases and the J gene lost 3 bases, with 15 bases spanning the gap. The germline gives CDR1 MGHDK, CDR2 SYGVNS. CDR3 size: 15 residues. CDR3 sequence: CASSLWGLETDTQYF. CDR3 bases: TGTGCCAGCAGTTTGTGGGGGCTAGAAACAGATACGCAGTATTTT.

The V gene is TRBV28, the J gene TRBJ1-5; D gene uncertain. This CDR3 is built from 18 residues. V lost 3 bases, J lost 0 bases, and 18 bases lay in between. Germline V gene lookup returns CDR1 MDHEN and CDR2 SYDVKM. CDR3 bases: TGTGCCAGCAGTTTCGATCGGAGGTGGCGAGATAGCAATCAGCCCCAGCATTTT. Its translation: CASSFDRRWRDSNQPQHF.

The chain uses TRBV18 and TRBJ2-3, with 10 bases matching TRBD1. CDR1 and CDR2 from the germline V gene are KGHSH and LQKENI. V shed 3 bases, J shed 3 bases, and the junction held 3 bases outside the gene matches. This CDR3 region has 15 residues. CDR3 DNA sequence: TGTGCCAGCTCACCGCGGACAGGGGGGACAGATACGCAGTATTTT. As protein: CASSPRTGGTDTQYF.

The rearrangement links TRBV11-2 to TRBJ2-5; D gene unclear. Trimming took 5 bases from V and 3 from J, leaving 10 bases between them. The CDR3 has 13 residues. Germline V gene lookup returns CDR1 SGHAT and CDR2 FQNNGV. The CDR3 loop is CASSANTKETQYF. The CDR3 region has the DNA TGTGCCAGCAGCGCCAACACAAAAGAGACCCAGTACTTC.

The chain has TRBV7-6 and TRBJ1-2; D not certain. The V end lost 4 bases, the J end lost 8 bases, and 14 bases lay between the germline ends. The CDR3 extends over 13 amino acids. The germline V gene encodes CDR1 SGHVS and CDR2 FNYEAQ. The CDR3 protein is CASSSASQSGYTF. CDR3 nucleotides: TGTGCCAGCAGCTCCGCCAGTCAGTCCGGCTACACCTTC. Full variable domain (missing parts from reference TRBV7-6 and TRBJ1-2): GAGVSQSPRYKVTKRGQDVALRCDPISGHVSLYWYRQALGQGPEFLTYFNYEAQQDKSGLPNDRFSAERPEGSISTLTIQRTEQRDSAMYRCASSSASQSGYTFGSGTRLTVV.

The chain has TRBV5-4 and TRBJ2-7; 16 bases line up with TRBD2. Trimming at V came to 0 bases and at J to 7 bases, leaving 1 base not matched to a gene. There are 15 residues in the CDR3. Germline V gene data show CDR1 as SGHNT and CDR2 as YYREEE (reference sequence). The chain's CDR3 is CASSLGGLAGGEQYF. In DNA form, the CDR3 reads TGTGCCAGCAGCTTGGGGGGACTAGCGGGGGGGGAGCAGTACTTC.

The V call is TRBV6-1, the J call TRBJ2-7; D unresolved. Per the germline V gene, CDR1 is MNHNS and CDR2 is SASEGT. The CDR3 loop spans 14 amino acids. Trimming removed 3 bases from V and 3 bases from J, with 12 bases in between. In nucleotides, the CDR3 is TGTGCCAGCAGTGAGGTCGGTAGACACTACGAGCAGTACTTC. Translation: CASSEVGRHYEQYF.

The CDR3 loop reads CASSETGFTGELFF. The CDR3 DNA reads as TGCGCCAGCAGTGAGACAGGGTTCACCGGGGAGCTGTTTTTT. This rearrangement joins TRBV10-1 to TRBJ2-2, with D possibly being TRBD1 (6 bases). V lost 2 bases and J lost 4, with 8 bases in between. The CDR3 totals 14 residues. Germline CDR1 reads WNHNN; CDR2 reads SYGVQD (reference sequence).

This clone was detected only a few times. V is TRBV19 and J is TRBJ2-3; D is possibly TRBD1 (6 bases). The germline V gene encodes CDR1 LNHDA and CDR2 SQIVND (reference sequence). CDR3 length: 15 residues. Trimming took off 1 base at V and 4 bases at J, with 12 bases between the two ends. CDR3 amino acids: CASSIGQVRSDTQYF. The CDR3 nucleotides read TGTGCCAGTAGTATAGGACAGGTTCGGTCAGATACGCAGTATTTT.

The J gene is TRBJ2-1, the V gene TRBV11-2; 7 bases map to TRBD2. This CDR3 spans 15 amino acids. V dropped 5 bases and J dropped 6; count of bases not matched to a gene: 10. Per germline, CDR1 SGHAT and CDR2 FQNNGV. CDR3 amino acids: CASSIKRGQSNEQFF. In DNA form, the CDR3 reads TGTGCCAGCAGCATCAAGCGGGGCCAGAGCAATGAGCAGTTCTTC.

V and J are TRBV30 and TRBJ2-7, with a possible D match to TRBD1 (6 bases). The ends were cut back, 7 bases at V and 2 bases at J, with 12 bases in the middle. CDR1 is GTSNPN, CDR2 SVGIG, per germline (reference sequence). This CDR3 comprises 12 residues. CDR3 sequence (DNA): TGTGCCTTGAGGGACACTGCCTACGAGCAGTACTTC. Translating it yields CALRDTAYEQYF.

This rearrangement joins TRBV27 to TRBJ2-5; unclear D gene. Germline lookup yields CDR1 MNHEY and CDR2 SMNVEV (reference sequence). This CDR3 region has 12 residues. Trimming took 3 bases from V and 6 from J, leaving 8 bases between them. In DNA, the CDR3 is TGTGCCAGCAGTTTCTCTGGGCAGACCCAGTACTTC. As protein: CASSFSGQTQYF.

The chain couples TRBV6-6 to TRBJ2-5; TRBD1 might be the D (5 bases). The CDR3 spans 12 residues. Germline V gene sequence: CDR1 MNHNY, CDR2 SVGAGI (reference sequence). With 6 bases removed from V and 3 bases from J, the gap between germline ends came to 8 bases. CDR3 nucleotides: TGTGCCAGCAGGGACATTGAAGAGACCCAGTACTTC. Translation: CASRDIEETQYF.

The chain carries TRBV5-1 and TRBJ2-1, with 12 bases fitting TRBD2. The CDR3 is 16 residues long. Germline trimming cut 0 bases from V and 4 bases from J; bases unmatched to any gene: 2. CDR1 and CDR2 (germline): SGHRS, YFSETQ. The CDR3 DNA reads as TGCGCCAGCAGCTTGGGAGGACTAGCGGGGTACAATGAGCAGTTCTTC. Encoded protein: CASSLGGLAGYNEQFF.

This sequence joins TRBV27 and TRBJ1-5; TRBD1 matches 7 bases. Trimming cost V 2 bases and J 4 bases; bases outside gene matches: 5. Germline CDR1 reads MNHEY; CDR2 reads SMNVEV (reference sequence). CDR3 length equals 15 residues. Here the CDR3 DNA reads TGTGCCAGCAGTTTAGGGACAGTCGGGAATCAGCCCCAGCATTTT. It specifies CASSLGTVGNQPQHF.

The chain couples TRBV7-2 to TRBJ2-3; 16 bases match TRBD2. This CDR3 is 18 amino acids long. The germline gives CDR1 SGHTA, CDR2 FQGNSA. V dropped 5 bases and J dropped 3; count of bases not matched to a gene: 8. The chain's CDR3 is CASSVGTSGGAVTDTQYF. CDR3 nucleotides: TGTGCCAGCAGCGTAGGGACTAGCGGGGGGGCCGTAACAGATACGCAGTATTTT. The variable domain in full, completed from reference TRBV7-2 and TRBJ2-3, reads GAGVSQSPSNKVTEKGKDVELRCDPISGHTALYWYRQSLGQGLEFLIYFQGNSAPDKSGLPSDRFSAERTGGSVSTLTIQRTQQEDSAVYLCASSVGTSGGAVTDTQYFGPGTRLTVL.

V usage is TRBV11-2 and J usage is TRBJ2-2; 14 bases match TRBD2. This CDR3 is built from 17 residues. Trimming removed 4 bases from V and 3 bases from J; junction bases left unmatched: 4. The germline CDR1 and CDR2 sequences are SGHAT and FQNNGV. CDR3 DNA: TGTGCCAGCAGCTCCCGACTAGCGGGGGGGCACACCGGGGAGCTGTTTTTT. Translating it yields CASSSRLAGGHTGELFF. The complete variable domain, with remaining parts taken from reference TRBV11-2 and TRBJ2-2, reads EAGVAQSPRYKIIEKRQSVAFWCNPISGHATLYWYQQILGQGPKLLIQFQNNGVVDDSQLPKDRFSAERLKGVDSTLKIQPAKLEDSAVYLCASSSRLAGGHTGELFFGEGSRLTVL.

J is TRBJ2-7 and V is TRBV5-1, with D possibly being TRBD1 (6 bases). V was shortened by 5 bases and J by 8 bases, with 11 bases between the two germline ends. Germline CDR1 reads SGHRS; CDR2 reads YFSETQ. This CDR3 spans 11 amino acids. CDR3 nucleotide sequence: TGCGCCAGCAGAAAGGGGGAGAAGCAGTACTTC. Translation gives CASRKGEKQYF.

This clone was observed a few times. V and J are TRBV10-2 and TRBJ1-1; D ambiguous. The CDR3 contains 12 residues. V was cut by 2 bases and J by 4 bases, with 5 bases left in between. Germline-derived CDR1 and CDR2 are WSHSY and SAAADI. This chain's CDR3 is CASSEAGTEAFF. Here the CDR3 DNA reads TGCGCCAGCAGTGAGGCCGGCACTGAAGCTTTCTTT.

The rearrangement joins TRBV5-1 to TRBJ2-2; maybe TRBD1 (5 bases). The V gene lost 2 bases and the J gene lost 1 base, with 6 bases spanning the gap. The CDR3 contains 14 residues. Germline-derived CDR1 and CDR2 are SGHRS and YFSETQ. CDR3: CASSFGQNTGELFF. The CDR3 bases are TGCGCCAGCAGCTTTGGACAGAACACCGGGGAGCTGTTTTTT.